This T cell receptor (beta chain) was sequenced during a study of Ad26.COV2.S vaccination and SARS-CoV-2 variants. Study findings and constraints: Breadth measured for non-spike TCRs was similar across vaccine and placebo recipients. TCR breadth and depth analyses may have underestimated total T cell responses.

Sequencing was performed with immunoSEQ multiplex PCR; in TCRdb, only in-frame clones are kept and a portion is missing. This sample has approximately 500,000 clones; around nine tenths occur once, and the top ten carry 9.5% to 15%. There are 13 residues in the CDR3. Trimming pared 2 bases from V and 4 bases from J, leaving 9 bases between. Germline assignment: CDR1 SGHTA and CDR2 FQGNSA. For this clone: Antigen: not known.

Documented treatment: 15 to 20 received Ad26.COV2.S at low or high dose, single or two shots; several received placebo; per-sample allocation not given. All samples were drawn on day 63, counting from the first vaccine or placebo injection. A Boston donor was an adult aged 18-55 years. This receptor was taken from a person between 18 and 65 years old who received the Ad26.COV2.S COVID-19 vaccine or a placebo. The genes are TRBV7-2 and TRBJ2-7, with D uncertain. Sequenced here: peripheral blood, sampled in a trial of Ad26.COV2.S vaccine versus placebo. The CDR3 is CASSLSFRYEQYF. The CDR3 DNA sequence: TGTGCCAGCAGCTTATCTTTCAGATACGAGCAGTACTTC.